This TCR beta chain came from a study of blood T cells in healthy people across ages. Note on this clonotype: Its antigen remains unknown.

A sample-barcoded 5' primer and a J-beta primer mix were used in a second PCR of roughly 7 to 11 cycles. TCRdb fed the 5' RACE reads into MiXCR, producing one record per CDR3 protein. The sample lists 760,000 or so distinct CDR3 sequences, around a quarter occurring once. This CDR3 has 16 amino acids. The germline V gene has CDR1 MNHEY and CDR2 SVGEGT. The V end lost 5 bases, the J end lost 0 bases, and 14 bases lay between the germline ends. Whole-study findings and limits: Nothing was known about donor CMV status, and this possibly confounded expanded clonotype changes.

Another study also made use of these data, one on T cells of mothers and their children.

Sequenced input: blood. This TCR came from a boy between 5 and 17 years old in good health. The chain employs TRBV6-2 or TRBV6-3 and TRBJ2-4; tentatively, D is TRBD1 (5 bases). The CDR3 here is CASSQGRLLAKNIQYF. CDR3 DNA: TGTGCCAGCAGTCAGGGCAGACTTCTAGCCAAAAACATTCAGTACTTC.